This T cell receptor beta chain was recorded in a study of metastatic and nonmetastatic thyroid tumors. This CDR3 contains 17 residues. The V gene's germline CDR1 is MNHNS and CDR2 SASEGT. Trimming removed 7 bases from V and 7 bases from J; junction bases left unmatched: 17. This clone has only a few counts. No patient received treatment before thyroid surgery. TCRdb ran MiXCR on the PCR reads. Here the sample spans around 8,000 clones, about 30% being singletons. The sequence derives from a female donor with papillary thyroid cancer or a benign thyroid nodule (not recorded which). Some clones in this sample may be carry-over from other donors' samples. The source material was tumor tissue. V usage is TRBV6-1 and J usage is TRBJ2-7; the match to TRBD2 covers 12 bases. In DNA, the CDR3 is TGTGCCAGCAACAAGGACCTAGCGGGAGGGCGACGGGGGGAGCAGTACTTC. Translated, it gives CASNKDLAGGRRGEQYF.